This T cell receptor beta chain originates from a study of T cell repertoires in cytomegalovirus infection. The wider study: The public TCR beta signatures pointed to both CMV infection and matching HLA type.

This clonotype was detected ten times or more. Its matching antigen is unknown. From the reads, TCRdb called clonotypes with MiXCR, one entry per CDR3 protein. The table includes more than 200,000 distinct CDR3 sequences, less than 9.5% detected once. Study observations and caveats: Totalled public TCR beta family frequency picked out people who carried CMV plus the relevant HLA. HLA-C-restricted, CMV-specific TCR beta clonotypes were dominant ex vivo.

The source material was PBMCs. The sequence was collected from a human donor in good health (CMV status not recorded). Some clones in this sample may be carry-over from other donors' samples.

The CDR3 DNA sequence: TGTGCCAGCAGCTTAGAGGGATACTCCTACGAGCAGTACTTC. It is translated as CASSLEGYSYEQYF. The genes are TRBV7-2 and TRBJ2-7; no firm D call. Germline-derived CDR1 and CDR2 are SGHTA and FQGNSA. This CDR3 comprises 14 residues. V was trimmed by 1 base and J by 0 bases, leaving 7 bases between them.